These 21 T cell receptor beta chains share one sample of origin, sequenced in a study of human versus mouse CDR3 diversity and MHC coevolution. Only in-frame clones appear in the TCRdb table, and some are missing; sequencing was by immunoSEQ multiplex PCR. Here the sample spans tens of thousands of clones, over 85% being singletons. Material: naive CD4+ T cells from blood. Documented subset: CD45RO-negative CD62L-positive naive CD4 T cells. The source is a person between 25 and 70 years old in good health.

The chain couples TRBV2 to TRBJ1-2; no clear D gene. CDR3 length: 13 residues. Germline CDR1 reads SNHLY; CDR2 reads FYNNEI. V was shortened by 6 bases and J by 2 bases, with 10 bases between the two germline ends. DNA for the CDR3: TGTGCCAGCAGCTTTGGGCCAAACTATGGCTACACCTTC. This sequence encodes CASSFGPNYGYTF.

This clone has only one observation. The gene calls are TRBV28 and TRBJ2-1, with 8 bases lining up with TRBD2. Germline V gene lookup returns CDR1 MDHEN and CDR2 SYDVKM. J lost 1 base, V lost 6 bases, and 5 bases had no gene match. The CDR3 extends over 15 amino acids. CDR3 residues: CASSPAGASYNEQFF. CDR3 nucleotides: TGTGCCAGCAGCCCAGCGGGAGCGTCCTACAATGAGCAGTTCTTC.

This clone has a handful of counts. The chain combines TRBV2 with TRBJ1-2; 9 bases match TRBD1. Looked up from germline, CDR1 is SNHLY and CDR2 is FYNNEI. V gave up 4 bases and J gave up 8 bases; unmatched junction bases: 8. The CDR3 is 14 amino acids. DNA of the CDR3: TGTGCCAGCAGTGTTTGGGGACAGGGTAACGGCTACACCTTC. Its protein product is CASSVWGQGNGYTF. Complete variable domain (other parts from reference TRBV2 and TRBJ1-2): EPEVTQTPSHQVTQMGQEVILRCVPISNHLYFYWYRQILGQKVEFLVSFYNNEISEKSEIFDDQFSVERPDGSNFTLKIRSTKLEDSAMYFCASSVWGQGNGYTFGSGTRLTVV.

V usage is TRBV11-3 and J usage is TRBJ2-1; D is possibly TRBD2 (5 bases). The CDR3 runs to 17 residues. V was shortened by 5 bases and J by 3 bases, with 20 bases between the two germline ends. CDR1 is SGHNT, CDR2 YENEEA, per germline. The CDR3 reads CASSRSTSSLNYNEQFF. CDR3 DNA: TGTGCCAGCAGCCGTTCAACATCTAGCTTAAACTACAATGAGCAGTTCTTC.

CDR3 residues: CASSTRQGYSGANVLTF. As DNA, the CDR3 is TGTGCCAGCAGCACGCGACAGGGTTACTCTGGGGCCAACGTCCTGACTTTC. The V and J genes are TRBV5-4 and TRBJ2-6; 7 positions agree with TRBD1. Per the germline V gene, CDR1 is SGHNT and CDR2 is YYREEE (reference sequence). V was pared by 4 bases and J by 0 bases, with 7 bases of the junction left unmatched. The CDR3 runs to 17 residues. The full variable domain, rest sourced from reference TRBV5-4 and TRBJ2-6, is ETGVTQSPTHLIKTRGQQVTLRCSSQSGHNTVSWYQQALGQGPQFIFQYYREEENGRGNFPPRFSGLQFPNYSSELNVNALELDDSALYLCASSTRQGYSGANVLTFGAGSRLTVL.

The gene calls are TRBV5-4 and TRBJ2-1; 8 positions match TRBD1. Germline CDR1 reads SGHNT; CDR2 reads YYREEE (reference sequence). This CDR3 comprises 16 residues. V was clipped by 0 bases and J by 8 bases; unmatched bases: 10. Here the CDR3 DNA reads TGTGCCAGCAGCTTGGGACAGGGGAGGACTGGGGATGAGCAGTTCTTC. Translation: CASSLGQGRTGDEQFF.

The chain joins TRBV5-4 to TRBJ2-7; D ambiguous. Germline V gene lookup returns CDR1 SGHNT and CDR2 YYREEE (reference sequence). V was pared by 3 bases and J by 4 bases, with 5 bases between. This CDR3 has 11 amino acids. In DNA, the CDR3 is TGTGCCAGCAGCTCGCAGTACGAGCAGTACTTC. The encoded protein is CASSSQYEQYF.

The chain joins TRBV6-5 to TRBJ1-2, with TRBD1 matching over 7 bases. The CDR3 has 15 amino acids. Looked up from germline, CDR1 is MNHEY and CDR2 is SVGAGI. V trimming: 2 bases; J trimming: 2 bases; junction bases outside the gene matches: 5. The CDR3 nucleotides read TGTGCCAGCAGTTACACAACAGGGGTAAACTATGGCTACACCTTC. Its translation is CASSYTTGVNYGYTF.

This clone was recorded a few times. The chain couples TRBV6-1 to TRBJ2-7; a weak D match, TRBD1 (6 bases). This CDR3 spans 12 amino acids. The germline CDR1 and CDR2 sequences are MNHNS and SASEGT. V lost 5 bases and J 4 bases, leaving 9 bases between the germline ends. CDR3 amino acids: CASSPQGYEQYF. CDR3 nucleotide sequence: TGTGCCAGCAGTCCACAGGGTTACGAGCAGTACTTC.

This clone appeared once. The V and J genes are TRBV7-3 and TRBJ2-5; 8 positions match TRBD2. The germline gives CDR1 SGHTA, CDR2 FQGTGA. The CDR3 extends over 14 amino acids. V shed 4 bases and J 5 bases; nucleotides not matched to a gene: 6. The CDR3 here is CASSYNGGRETQYF. The CDR3 nucleotides read TGTGCCAGCAGCTATAACGGCGGGAGGGAGACCCAGTACTTC.

The V gene is TRBV12-5, the J gene TRBJ1-1, with a tentative D call TRBD1 (5 bases). The V and J ends lost 6 bases and 0 bases respectively, with 11 bases between them. Germline V gives CDR1 LGHNT, CDR2 FRNRAP. This CDR3 is built from 14 residues. CDR3 in amino acids: CASGWGVVNTEAFF. DNA for the CDR3: TGTGCTAGTGGCTGGGGGGTGGTGAACACTGAAGCTTTCTTT.

This clone is a singleton in its sample. This chain links TRBV5-1 with TRBJ1-1; 9 bases are a match to TRBD1. The CDR3 is 14 residues long. J gave up 4 bases and V 3 bases, and 4 bases lay outside the gene matches. Looked up from germline, CDR1 is SGHRS and CDR2 is YFSETQ. The CDR3: CASSYTGGTTEAFF. In nucleotides, the CDR3 is TGCGCCAGCAGCTATACAGGGGGCACCACTGAAGCTTTCTTT.

CDR3 protein: CASSLVNEQFF. DNA of the CDR3: TGTGCCAGCAGCTTAGTAAATGAGCAGTTCTTC. The chain combines TRBV7-2 with TRBJ2-1, with D hard to call. Germline assignment: CDR1 SGHTA and CDR2 FQGNSA. The CDR3 is 11 residues long. Trimming left V 1 base short and J 7 bases short, with 2 bases between.

The V gene is TRBV6-5, the J gene TRBJ2-1; 7 bases fit TRBD1. The CDR3 has 14 amino acids. Germline V gene data show CDR1 as MNHEY and CDR2 as SVGAGI. The V gene end was trimmed by 0 bases and the J gene end by 9 bases; junction bases not matched to a gene: 5. For the CDR3, the DNA is TGTGCCAGCAGTTACTCGACAGGGTTAAGTGAGCAGTTCTTC. It yields the protein CASSYSTGLSEQFF.

This chain links TRBV7-7 with TRBJ2-5; D possibly corresponds to TRBD1 (5 bases). V lost 4 bases and J 1 base, leaving 7 bases between the germline ends. CDR3 size: 13 residues. Germline V lookup: CDR1 SSHAT, CDR2 FNYEAQ (reference sequence). The CDR3 nucleotides are TGTGCCAGCAGCTCAGGGTTCCAAGAGACCCAGTACTTC. Protein: CASSSGFQETQYF.

The rearrangement uses TRBV5-4 and TRBJ2-1; D gene uncertain. Trimming stripped 0 bases from V and 4 bases from J, with 14 bases between. The germline gives CDR1 SGHNT, CDR2 YYREEE (reference sequence). The CDR3 has 16 amino acids. In DNA form, the CDR3 reads TGTGCCAGCAGCTTGGTCCGGGTTATTACATACAATGAGCAGTTCTTC. This gives the protein CASSLVRVITYNEQFF.

This clone was seen a single time. CDR3 bases: TGTGCCTGGAGTGTACGACGGGGGGGCCTCAACGAGCAGTACTTC. Translating gives CAWSVRRGGLNEQYF. The chain is built from TRBV30 and TRBJ2-7; 8 nucleotides match TRBD2. Trimming took 0 bases from V and 5 from J; bases not matched to a gene: 9. The CDR3 has 15 amino acids. Germline values: CDR1 GTSNPN, CDR2 SVGIG (reference sequence). The full variable domain, completed using reference TRBV30 and TRBJ2-7, is SQTIHQWPATLVQPVGSPLSLECTVEGTSNPNLYWYRQAAGRGLQLLFYSVGIGQISSEVPQNLSASRPQDRQFILSSKKLLLSDSGFYLCAWSVRRGGLNEQYFGPGTRLTVT.

The V and J genes are TRBV6-5 and TRBJ2-5; D gene unclear. Germline V lookup: CDR1 MNHEY, CDR2 SVGAGI. The CDR3 consists of 13 residues. Between the trimmed V and J ends, which lost 0 bases and 1 base, there was a span of 3 bases. The CDR3 nucleotides are TGTGCCAGCAGTTACTCGGCCCAAGAGACCCAGTACTTC. Translated, it gives CASSYSAQETQYF.

This sequence joins TRBV18 and TRBJ1-5; D might be TRBD1 (5 bases). CDR1 and CDR2 from the germline V gene are KGHSH and LQKENI. The CDR3 has 14 residues. Trimming took 6 bases from V and 6 from J, leaving 15 bases between them. This chain's CDR3 is CASSPGGAGQPQHF. The CDR3 nucleotides read TGTGCCAGCTCGCCGGGGGGTGCAGGTCAGCCCCAGCATTTT. The full variable domain, completed using reference TRBV18 and TRBJ1-5, is NAGVMQNPRHLVRRRGQEARLRCSPMKGHSHVYWYRQLPEEGLKFMVYLQKENIIDESGMPKERFSAEFPKEGPSILRIQQVVRGDSAAYFCASSPGGAGQPQHFGDGTRLSIL.

This clone appeared a few times. The genes are TRBV30 and TRBJ2-2; 7 bases are shared with TRBD1. The CDR3 is 14 residues long. The J segment lost 5 bases and the V segment lost 4 bases, leaving 7 bases of the junction unmatched. In germline, CDR1 is GTSNPN, CDR2 SVGIG (reference sequence). CDR3 bases: TGTGCCTGGACCCGACAGGGTGGAACCGGGGAGCTGTTTTTT. Translated, it gives CAWTRQGGTGELFF.

CDR3 DNA sequence: TGTGCCAGCAGATGGACAGGGGGCAGGACCGGGGAGCTGTTTTTT. Translation gives CASRWTGGRTGELFF. The V and J genes are TRBV5-4 and TRBJ2-2; 11 bases are a match to TRBD1. This CDR3 spans 15 amino acids. J lost 5 bases, V lost 5 bases, and 5 bases had no gene match. From germline, CDR1 is SGHNT and CDR2 YYREEE (reference sequence).